Each of the 23 T cell receptor beta chains below was sequenced from the same sample in a study of blood T cells in healthy people across ages. Then a second PCR, running roughly 7 to 11 cycles, was carried out with a sample-barcoded 5' primer and a J-beta primer mix. TCRdb reprocessed the 5' RACE reads via MiXCR and lists one record per CDR3 protein. The top ten clones hold roughly two fifths of a sample with 750,000 to 950,000 distinct CDR3 sequences, less than 70% of them seen once. Sequenced sample: blood. The receptors were gathered from a man older than 75 in good health.

V gene TRBV20-1 combines with J gene TRBJ2-1; 9 nucleotides agree with TRBD2. The CDR3 has 16 residues. The germline gives CDR1 DFQATT, CDR2 SNEGSKA (reference sequence). J was trimmed by 2 bases and V by 2 bases; bases with no gene match: 7. Here the CDR3 reads CSARPQAGGAYNEQFF. In DNA form, the CDR3 reads TGCAGTGCTAGACCCCAGGCGGGAGGGGCCTACAATGAGCAGTTCTTC.

This clonotype was seen a handful of times. The chain combines TRBV4-1 with TRBJ2-3, with D perhaps TRBD2 (6 bases). Germline CDR1 MGHRA, CDR2 YSYEKL. This CDR3 comprises 14 residues. Deletions cut 1 base from V and 4 bases from J, with 9 bases between. The chain's CDR3 is CASSQVVAADTQYF. DNA of the CDR3: TGCGCCAGCAGCCAAGTAGTAGCGGCAGATACGCAGTATTTT.

The V gene is TRBV28, the J gene TRBJ1-2; 11 bases align to TRBD1. V gave up 5 bases and J gave up 7 bases; unmatched junction bases: 6. The CDR3 sequence is 14 residues long. CDR1 is MDHEN, CDR2 SYDVKM, per germline. The chain's CDR3 is CASSVGQGACGYTF. The CDR3 DNA sequence: TGTGCCAGCAGTGTCGGACAGGGGGCGTGTGGCTACACCTTC.

This clonotype showed up just a few times. V is TRBV5-1 and J is TRBJ2-1; 8 bases match TRBD1. V lost 4 bases to trimming and J lost 7 bases; unmatched junction nucleotides: 7. Germline loops: CDR1 SGHRS, CDR2 YFSETQ. CDR3 length equals 14 residues. The CDR3 spells CASSVGQASNEQFF. The CDR3 DNA is TGCGCCAGCAGCGTGGGACAGGCCAGTAATGAGCAGTTCTTC.

This clonotype was recorded only once. The chain joins TRBV6-6 to TRBJ1-1; D might be TRBD1 (6 bases). V was trimmed by 5 bases and J by 5 bases, leaving 12 bases between them. CDR3 length equals 13 residues. Germline values: CDR1 MNHNY, CDR2 SVGAGI (reference sequence). The CDR3 is CASSPRGKTEAFF. The DNA for the CDR3 is TGTGCCAGCAGTCCTAGGGGGAAGACTGAAGCTTTCTTT.

This clonotype was picked up a small number of times. The chain links TRBV6-5 to TRBJ1-4, with 7 nucleotides matching TRBD1. In germline, CDR1 is MNHEY, CDR2 SVGAGI. The V segment lost 5 bases and the J segment 8 bases; nucleotides outside the gene matches: 8. This CDR3 comprises 14 residues. In DNA, the CDR3 is TGTGCCAGCAGTGACCAGGGGGACGGGGAAAAACTGTTTTTT. Translation: CASSDQGDGEKLFF.

The chain joins TRBV3-1 to TRBJ2-4, with 7 bases fitting TRBD2. The closer fit of TRBJ2-7 to the DNA end suggests the J call may be wrong. This CDR3 comprises 14 residues. From germline, CDR1 is LGHDT and CDR2 YNNKEL (reference sequence). The CDR3 loop is CASSHAGGGSEQYF. The CDR3 DNA sequence: TGTGCCAGCAGCCACGCGGGCGGGGGTTCCGAGCAGTACTTC.

The V gene is TRBV11-2, the J gene TRBJ2-3; TRBD1 might be the D (5 bases). Trimming removed 5 bases from V and 5 bases from J, with 20 bases in between. From germline, CDR1 is SGHAT and CDR2 FQNNGV. The CDR3 runs 16 residues. The CDR3 DNA follows: TGTGCCAGCAGCACACGACTGCAGGGTGGTGGAGATACGCAGTATTTT. It codes for CASSTRLQGGGDTQYF.

This chain connects TRBV5-1 to TRBJ2-7, with D maybe TRBD2 (6 bases). The CDR3 length is 13 residues. Germline V CDR1 and CDR2: SGHRS, YFSETQ. Trimming took 4 bases from V and 7 from J, leaving 15 bases between them. The CDR3: CASSSSGLNEQYF. The CDR3 DNA follows: TGCGCCAGCAGCAGTAGCGGTCTCAATGAGCAGTACTTC.

V and J are TRBV6-1 and TRBJ2-7; TRBD2 might be the D (5 bases). This CDR3 contains 14 residues. V was clipped by 5 bases and J by 3 bases, with 14 bases between them. From germline, CDR1 is MNHNS and CDR2 SASEGT. CDR3 loop: CASSKEGSRYEQYF. The CDR3 nucleotides are TGTGCCAGCAGTAAAGAAGGGAGTCGCTACGAGCAGTACTTC.

Comments on this clonotype: Compared with germline, one end of the junction differs, possibly owing to a read error. The chain couples TRBV4-1 to TRBJ2-7; 7 bases fit TRBD1. From germline, CDR1 is MGHRA and CDR2 YSYEKL. This CDR3 is built from 15 residues. CDR3 in DNA: TGCGCCGGCAGCCAAGGACAGGAAAACTCCTACGAGCAGTACTTC. Encoded protein: CAGSQGQENSYEQYF.

This rearrangement joins TRBV5-1 to TRBJ2-1; TRBD2 agrees at 8 bases. The CDR3 is made up of 15 amino acids. CDR1 is SGHRS and CDR2 is YFSETQ in the germline V gene. The trim removed 0 bases at V and 10 bases at J, leaving 9 bases unmatched. The CDR3 nucleotides read TGCGCCAGCAGCTTGGATCCAGCGGGAGCACGAGAGCAGTTCTTC. It encodes CASSLDPAGAREQFF.

The chain employs TRBV7-9 and TRBJ2-7; D may be TRBD2 (6 bases). The DNA matches TRBJ2-5 better at its end, which makes the J call doubtful. This CDR3 has 15 amino acids. Germline loops: CDR1 SEHNR, CDR2 FQNEAQ (reference sequence). As DNA, the CDR3 is TGTGCCAGCAGCTTAGAAGGGCGGGGAAAAGGGACCCAGTACTTC. It specifies CASSLEGRGKGTQYF.

On this clonotype: At one boundary the junction diverges from the germline segment, which might be a read error. The chain joins TRBV20-1 to TRBJ2-1, with 12 bases aligning to TRBD2. CDR1 DFQATT and CDR2 SNEGSKA come from the germline V gene (reference sequence). The CDR3 is 17 amino acids. Here the CDR3 reads CGARDYLAGGPGNEQFF. CDR3 DNA sequence: TGCGGTGCTAGAGATTACCTAGCGGGAGGGCCGGGGAATGAGCAGTTCTTC.

This clonotype has a handful of counts. The gene calls are TRBV14 and TRBJ2-5; 7 bases are a match to TRBD1. Germline V gene lookup returns CDR1 SGHDN and CDR2 FVKESK. The CDR3 runs 15 residues. V trimming: 3 bases; J trimming: 1 base; junction bases outside the gene matches: 5. CDR3 sequence (DNA): TGTGCCAGCAGCCATCTTCGACAGGGCCAAGAGACCCAGTACTTC. Encoded protein: CASSHLRQGQETQYF. Variable domain in full (rest from reference TRBV14 and TRBJ2-5): EAGVTQFPSHSVIEKGQTVTLRCDPISGHDNLYWYRRVMGKEIKFLLHFVKESKQDESGMPNNRFLAERTGGTYSTLKVQPAELEDSGVYFCASSHLRQGQETQYFGPGTRLLVL.

This clonotype came up a few times. The CDR3 DNA sequence: TGTGCCAGCAGCCAAGATCCGGGCACAGACTATGGCTACACCTTC. This translates into CASSQDPGTDYGYTF. This chain uses TRBV4-2 with TRBJ1-2; no definite D call. Looked up from germline, CDR1 is LGHNA and CDR2 is YNFKEQ. V lost 0 bases to trimming and J lost 3 bases, with 11 bases between them. The CDR3 extends over 15 amino acids.

The rearrangement joins TRBV5-6 to TRBJ2-1, with D possibly being TRBD2 (6 bases). This CDR3 is built from 16 residues. With 2 bases removed from V and 2 bases from J, the gap between germline ends came to 14 bases. From germline, CDR1 is SGHDT and CDR2 YYEEEE. CDR3 sequence: CASSFSPAGTYNEQFF. In DNA form, the CDR3 reads TGTGCCAGCAGCTTTTCTCCTGCGGGAACCTACAATGAGCAGTTCTTC.

V usage is TRBV28 and J usage is TRBJ2-6; 9 positions agree with TRBD1. The CDR3 is 15 amino acids. CDR1 is MDHEN, CDR2 SYDVKM, per germline. Trimming at V came to 3 bases and at J to 10 bases, leaving 7 bases not matched to a gene. CDR3 in DNA: TGTGCCAGCAGTTTGCCCCCCGGGACAGGGAACGTCCTGACTTTC. Its protein is CASSLPPGTGNVLTF.

J is TRBJ2-5 and V is TRBV5-1; tentatively, D is TRBD2 (6 bases). Germline V gives CDR1 SGHRS, CDR2 YFSETQ. V lost 9 bases, J lost 4 bases, and 10 bases lay in between. This CDR3 is built from 11 residues. The CDR3 sequence is CATRRAETQYF. In nucleotides, the CDR3 is TGCGCCACCCGGAGGGCAGAGACCCAGTACTTC.

The chain combines TRBV7-6 with TRBJ2-7; 9 bases agree with TRBD2. This CDR3 is built from 15 residues. Looked up from germline, CDR1 is SGHVS and CDR2 is FNYEAQ. V lost 5 bases and J lost 3; bases outside the gene matches: 8. CDR3 nucleotide sequence: TGTGCCAGCAGCCCTCGTGCTAGCGGGAACTACGAGCAGTACTTC. Its translation: CASSPRASGNYEQYF.

The V call is TRBV3-1, the J call TRBJ2-7, with 10 bases identical to TRBD1. J lost 4 bases, V lost 4 bases, and 4 bases had no gene match. The CDR3 runs 14 residues. CDR1 LGHDT and CDR2 YNNKEL come from the germline V gene (reference sequence). CDR3 amino acids: CASSRDRGEYEQYF. The DNA of the CDR3 is TGTGCCAGCAGCCGGGACAGGGGAGAATACGAGCAGTACTTC.

The CDR3 region is CASSKPIGVDTEAFF. As DNA, the CDR3 is TGTGCCAGCAGCAAGCCGATAGGGGTAGACACTGAAGCTTTCTTT. The J gene is TRBJ1-1, the V gene TRBV21-1; TRBD1, the D gene given by the table, was not confirmed from the DNA. TRBV21-1 constitutes a pseudogene. The CDR3 is 15 amino acids.

The chain has TRBV7-3 and TRBJ1-2; no clear D gene. The CDR3 consists of 16 residues. V gave up 6 bases and J gave up 6 bases, with 23 bases separating them. Germline CDR1 reads SGHTA; CDR2 reads FQGTGA. CDR3: CASSPFAGIKSDGYTF. The CDR3 DNA sequence: TGTGCCAGCAGTCCTTTTGCGGGGATTAAGTCGGATGGCTACACCTTC. The full variable domain, its missing parts supplied by reference TRBV7-3 and TRBJ1-2, is GAGVSQTPSNKVTEKGKYVELRCDPISGHTALYWYRQSLGQGPEFLIYFQGTGAADDSGLPNDRFFAVRPEGSVSTLKIQRTERGDSAVYLCASSPFAGIKSDGYTFGSGTRLTVV.